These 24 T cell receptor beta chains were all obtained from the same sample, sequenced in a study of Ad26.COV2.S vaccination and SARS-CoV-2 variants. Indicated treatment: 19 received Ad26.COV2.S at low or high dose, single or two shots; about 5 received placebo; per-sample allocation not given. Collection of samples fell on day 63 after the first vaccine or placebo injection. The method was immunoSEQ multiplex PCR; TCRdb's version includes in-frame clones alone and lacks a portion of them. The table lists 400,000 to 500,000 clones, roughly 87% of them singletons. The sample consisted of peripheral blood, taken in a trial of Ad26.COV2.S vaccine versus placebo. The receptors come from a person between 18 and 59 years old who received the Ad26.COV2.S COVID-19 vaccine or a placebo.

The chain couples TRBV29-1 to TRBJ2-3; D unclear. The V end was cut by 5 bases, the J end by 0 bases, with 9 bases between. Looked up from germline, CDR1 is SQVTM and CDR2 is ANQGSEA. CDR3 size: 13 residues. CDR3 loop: CSVSVASTDTQYF. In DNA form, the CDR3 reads TGCAGCGTTTCAGTTGCTAGCACAGATACGCAGTATTTT.

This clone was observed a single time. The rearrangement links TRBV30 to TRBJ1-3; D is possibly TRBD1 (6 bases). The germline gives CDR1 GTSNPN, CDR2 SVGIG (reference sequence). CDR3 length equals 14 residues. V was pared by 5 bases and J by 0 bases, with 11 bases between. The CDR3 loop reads CAWHTGTSGNTIYF. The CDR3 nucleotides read TGTGCCTGGCATACAGGGACCTCTGGAAACACCATATATTTT.

The DNA of the CDR3 is TGTGCCAGCTCACCATCAGGGAGGGTGGAAGCTTTCTTT. Its translation: CASSPSGRVEAFF. The chain links TRBV18 to TRBJ1-1; maybe TRBD1 (5 bases). The CDR3 runs to 13 residues. Germline-derived CDR1 and CDR2 are KGHSH and LQKENI. Trimming took 2 bases from V and 8 from J, leaving 12 bases between them.

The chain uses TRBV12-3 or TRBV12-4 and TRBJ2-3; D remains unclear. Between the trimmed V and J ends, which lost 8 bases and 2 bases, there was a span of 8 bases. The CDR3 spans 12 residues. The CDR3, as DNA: TGTGCCAGCGGGCGGTCCACAGATACGCAGTATTTT. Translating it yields CASGRSTDTQYF.

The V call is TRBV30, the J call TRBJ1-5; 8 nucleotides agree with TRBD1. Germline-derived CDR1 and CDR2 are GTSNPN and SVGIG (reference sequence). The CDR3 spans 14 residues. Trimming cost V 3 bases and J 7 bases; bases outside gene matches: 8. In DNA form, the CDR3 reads TGTGCCTGGAGCCTGACAGGGGTGGACCAGCCCCAGCATTTT. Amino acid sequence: CAWSLTGVDQPQHF.

The CDR3 sequence is CSVTWKGKLFF. The CDR3, as DNA: TGCAGCGTGACCTGGAAGGGGAAACTGTTTTTT. V and J are TRBV29-1 and TRBJ1-4; TRBD1 might be the D (5 bases). The CDR3 loop spans 11 amino acids. Germline V CDR1 and CDR2: SQVTM, ANQGSEA. Trimming shortened V by 6 bases and J by 11 bases, and 13 bases separated the two germline ends.

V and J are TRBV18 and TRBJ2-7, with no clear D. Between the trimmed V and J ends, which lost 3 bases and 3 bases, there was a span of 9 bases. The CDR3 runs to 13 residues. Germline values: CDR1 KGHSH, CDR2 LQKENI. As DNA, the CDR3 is TGTGCCAGCTCACCTTCCACCAACTACGAGCAGTACTTC. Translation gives CASSPSTNYEQYF.

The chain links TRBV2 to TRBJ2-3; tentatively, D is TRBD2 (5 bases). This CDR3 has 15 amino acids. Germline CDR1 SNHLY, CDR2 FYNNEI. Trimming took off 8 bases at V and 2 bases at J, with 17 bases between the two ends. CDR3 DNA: TGTGCCAGCTGCAGCGTTTTGGGAGCCACAGATACGCAGTATTTT. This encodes CASCSVLGATDTQYF.

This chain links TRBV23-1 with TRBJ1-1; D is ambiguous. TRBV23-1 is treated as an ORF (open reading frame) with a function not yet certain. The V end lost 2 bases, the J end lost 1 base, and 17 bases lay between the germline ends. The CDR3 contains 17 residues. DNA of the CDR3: TGCGCCAGCAGTCAAAACCCCCGCCAGGAGGCGAACACTGAAGCTTTCTTT. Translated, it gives CASSQNPRQEANTEAFF.

This CDR3 reads CATSDPVAGVGETQYF. The CDR3 nucleotides are TGTGCCACCAGTGATCCGGTAGCGGGAGTTGGAGAGACCCAGTACTTC. The chain links TRBV24-1 to TRBJ2-5; 9 bases line up with TRBD2. Germline trimming cut 3 bases from V and 4 bases from J; bases unmatched to any gene: 8. The germline CDR1 and CDR2 sequences are KGHDR and SFDVKD. The CDR3 loop spans 16 amino acids.

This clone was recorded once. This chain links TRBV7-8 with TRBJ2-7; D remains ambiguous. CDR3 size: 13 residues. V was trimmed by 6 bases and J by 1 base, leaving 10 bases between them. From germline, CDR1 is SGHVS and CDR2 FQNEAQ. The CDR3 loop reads CASSVAESYEQYV. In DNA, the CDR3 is TGTGCCAGCAGTGTTGCAGAGTCCTACGAGCAGTACGTC.

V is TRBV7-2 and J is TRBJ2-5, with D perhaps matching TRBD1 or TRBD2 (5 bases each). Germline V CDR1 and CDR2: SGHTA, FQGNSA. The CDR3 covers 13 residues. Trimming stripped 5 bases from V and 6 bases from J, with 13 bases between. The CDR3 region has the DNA TGTGCCAGCAGCAACTCCGGGACCCAGACCCAGTACTTC. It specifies CASSNSGTQTQYF.

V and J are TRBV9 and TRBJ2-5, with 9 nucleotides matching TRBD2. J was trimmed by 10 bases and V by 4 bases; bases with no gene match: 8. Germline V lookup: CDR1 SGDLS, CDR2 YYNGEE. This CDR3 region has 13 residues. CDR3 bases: TGTGCCAGCAGCCTGATCAGCGGGGGGCTCCAGTACTTC. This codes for CASSLISGGLQYF.

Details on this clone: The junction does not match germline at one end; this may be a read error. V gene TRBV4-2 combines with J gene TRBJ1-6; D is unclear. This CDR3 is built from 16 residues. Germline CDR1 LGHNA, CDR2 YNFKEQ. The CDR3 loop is CASKPAAELDNSPLHF. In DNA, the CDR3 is TGTGCAAGCAAGCCAGCGGCGGAGTTGGATAATTCACCCCTCCACTTT.

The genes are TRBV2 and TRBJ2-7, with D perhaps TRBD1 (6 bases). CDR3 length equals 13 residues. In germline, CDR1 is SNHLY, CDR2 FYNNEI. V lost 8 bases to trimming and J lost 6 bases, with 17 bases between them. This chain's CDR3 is CASSFRGTGEQYF. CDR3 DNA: TGTGCCAGCTCGTTCAGGGGCACGGGCGAGCAGTACTTC.

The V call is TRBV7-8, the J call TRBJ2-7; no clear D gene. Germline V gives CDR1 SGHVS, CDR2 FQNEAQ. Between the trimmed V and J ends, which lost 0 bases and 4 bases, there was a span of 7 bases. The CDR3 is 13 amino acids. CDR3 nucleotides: TGTGCCAGCAGCTTAGCGCCCCATTACGAGCAGTACGTC. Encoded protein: CASSLAPHYEQYV.

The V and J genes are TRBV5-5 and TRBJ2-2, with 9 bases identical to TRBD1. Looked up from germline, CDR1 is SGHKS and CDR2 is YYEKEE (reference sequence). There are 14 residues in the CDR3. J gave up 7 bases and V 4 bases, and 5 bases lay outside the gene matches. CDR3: CASSRTGVGGELFF. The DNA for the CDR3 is TGTGCCAGCAGCCGGACAGGGGTTGGCGGGGAGCTGTTTTTT.

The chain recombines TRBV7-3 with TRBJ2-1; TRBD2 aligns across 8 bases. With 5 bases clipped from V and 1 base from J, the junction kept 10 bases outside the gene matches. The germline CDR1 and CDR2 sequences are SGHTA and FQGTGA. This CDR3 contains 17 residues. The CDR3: CASSPPGGGRSYNEQFF. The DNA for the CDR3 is TGTGCCAGCAGCCCCCCAGGCGGGGGGAGGTCCTACAATGAGCAGTTCTTC.

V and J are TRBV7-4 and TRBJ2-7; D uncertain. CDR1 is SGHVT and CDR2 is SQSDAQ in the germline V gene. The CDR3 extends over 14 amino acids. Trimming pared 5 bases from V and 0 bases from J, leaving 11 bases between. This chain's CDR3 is CASSHMVSSYEQYF. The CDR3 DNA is TGTGCCAGCAGCCATATGGTAAGCTCCTACGAGCAGTACTTC.

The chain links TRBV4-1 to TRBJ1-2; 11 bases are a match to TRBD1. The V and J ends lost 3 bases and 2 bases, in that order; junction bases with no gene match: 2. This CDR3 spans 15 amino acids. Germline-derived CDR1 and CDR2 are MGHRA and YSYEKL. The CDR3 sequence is CASSHRTGGNYGYTF. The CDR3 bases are TGCGCCAGCAGCCACCGGACAGGGGGCAACTATGGCTACACCTTC.

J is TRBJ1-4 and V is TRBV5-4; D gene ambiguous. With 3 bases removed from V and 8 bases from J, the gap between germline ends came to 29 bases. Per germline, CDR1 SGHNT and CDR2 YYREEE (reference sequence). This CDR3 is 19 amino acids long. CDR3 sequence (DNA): TGTGCCAGCAGCTCTGGTGCCTCGGATTTCACGCTATGCCTAGAAAAACTGTTTTTT. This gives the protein CASSSGASDFTLCLEKLFF.

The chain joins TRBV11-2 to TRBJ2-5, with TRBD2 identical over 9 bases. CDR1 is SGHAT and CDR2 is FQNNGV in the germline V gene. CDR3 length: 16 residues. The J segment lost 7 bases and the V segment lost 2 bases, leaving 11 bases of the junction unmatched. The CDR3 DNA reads TGTGCCAGCAGCTTATGGCGCGGGGGGGGAGGAGGGACCCAGTACTTC. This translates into CASSLWRGGGGGTQYF.

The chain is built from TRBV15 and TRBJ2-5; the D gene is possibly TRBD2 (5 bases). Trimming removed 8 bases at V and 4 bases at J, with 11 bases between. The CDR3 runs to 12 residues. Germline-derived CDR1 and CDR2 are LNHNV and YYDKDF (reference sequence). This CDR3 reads CATSLGGETQYF. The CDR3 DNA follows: TGTGCCACCTCTCTCGGAGGAGAGACCCAGTACTTC.

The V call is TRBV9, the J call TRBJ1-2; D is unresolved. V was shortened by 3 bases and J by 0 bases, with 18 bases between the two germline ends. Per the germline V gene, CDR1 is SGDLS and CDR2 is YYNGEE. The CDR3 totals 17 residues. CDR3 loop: CASSATSGEAANYGYTF. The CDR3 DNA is TGTGCCAGCAGCGCGACTTCCGGGGAAGCGGCTAACTATGGCTACACCTTC.